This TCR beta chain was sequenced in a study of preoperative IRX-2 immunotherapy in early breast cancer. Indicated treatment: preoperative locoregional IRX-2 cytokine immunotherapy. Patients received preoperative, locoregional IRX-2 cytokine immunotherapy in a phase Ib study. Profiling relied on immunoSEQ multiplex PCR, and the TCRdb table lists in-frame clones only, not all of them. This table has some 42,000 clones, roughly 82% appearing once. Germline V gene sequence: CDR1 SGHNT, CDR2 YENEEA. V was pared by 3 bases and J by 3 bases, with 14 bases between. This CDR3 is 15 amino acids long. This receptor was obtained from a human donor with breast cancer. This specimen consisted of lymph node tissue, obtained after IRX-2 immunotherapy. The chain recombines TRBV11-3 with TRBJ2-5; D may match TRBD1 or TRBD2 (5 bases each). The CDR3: CASSLTVEAEETQYF. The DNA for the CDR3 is TGTGCCAGCAGCTTGACAGTGGAGGCTGAAGAGACCCAGTACTTC.